This TCR beta chain was identified during a study of esophageal squamous cell carcinoma under preoperative chemotherapy. The time point here: before preoperative PTX-NDP chemotherapy. This clonotype has ten or more counts. CDR3 length equals 13 residues. Germline V gene sequence: CDR1 ENHRY, CDR2 SYGVKD. Trimming removed 7 bases from V and 2 bases from J, with 10 bases in between. TCRdb itself ran the PCR reads through MiXCR, one entry per CDR3 protein. The sample carries fewer than 18,000 distinct CDR3 sequences, over 55% recorded once. Sample collection was performed from a patient given preoperative chemotherapy. The source of this sequence is a human donor with esophageal squamous cell carcinoma. The donor label of this sample is uncertain. This sequence joins TRBV10-3 and TRBJ2-3, with D possibly matching TRBD1 (5 bases). The CDR3 coding sequence is TGTGCCATCACCGGACAAACCACAGATACGCAGTATTTT. It translates to CAITGQTTDTQYF.